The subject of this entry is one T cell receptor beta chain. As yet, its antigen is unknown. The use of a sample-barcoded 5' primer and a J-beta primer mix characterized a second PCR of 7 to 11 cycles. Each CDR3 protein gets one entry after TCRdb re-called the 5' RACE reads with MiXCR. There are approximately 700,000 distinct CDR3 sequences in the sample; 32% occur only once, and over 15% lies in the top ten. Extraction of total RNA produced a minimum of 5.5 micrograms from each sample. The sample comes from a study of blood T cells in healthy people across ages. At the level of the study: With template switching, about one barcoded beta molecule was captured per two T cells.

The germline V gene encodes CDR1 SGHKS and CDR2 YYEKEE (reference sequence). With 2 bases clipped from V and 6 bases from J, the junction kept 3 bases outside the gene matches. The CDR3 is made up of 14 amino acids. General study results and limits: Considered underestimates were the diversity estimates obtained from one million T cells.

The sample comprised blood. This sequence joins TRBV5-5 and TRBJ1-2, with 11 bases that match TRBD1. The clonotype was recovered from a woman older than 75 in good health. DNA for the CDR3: TGTGCCAGCAGCTTAAGGACAGGGGGCCATGGCTACACCTTC. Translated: CASSLRTGGHGYTF.